The rows below give T cell receptor beta chains drawn from one sample of a study of cytomegalovirus exposure and HLA in healthy donors. Profiled with immunoSEQ multiplex PCR; TCRdb holds only in-frame clones, not every one. This repertoire includes about 88,000 clones. Sequenced: PBMCs. The receptors here all came from a girl under 18 in good health and CMV-seropositive. Each CDR3 is given with its conserved first and last residue. The D gene is left open where the match is weak.

J gene	D gene	V gene	CDR3 protein	CDR3 DNA
TRBJ1-5	NA	TRBV30	CAGSHVGAGNQPQHF	TGTGCCGGGAGCCACGTAGGGGCGGGCAATCAGCCCCAGCATTTT
TRBJ2-4	NA	TRBV5-6	CASGTGRDQRDIQYF	TGTGCCAGCGGCACAGGCAGAGACCAAAGGGACATTCAGTACTTC
TRBJ2-7	NA	TRBV5-6	CASSLRGYEQYF	TGTGCCAGCAGCTTGAGGGGATACGAGCAGTACTTC
TRBJ2-5	TRBD2	TRBV7-6	CASSSGTMETQYF	TGTGCCAGCAGCTCCGGGACTATGGAGACCCAGTACTTC
TRBJ1-2	NA	TRBV4-3	CASSQDYGVVGDGYTF	TGCGCCAGCAGCCAAGATTACGGGGTTGTTGGGGATGGCTACACCTTC
TRBJ2-1	TRBD2	TRBV6-6	CASMGGNEQFF	TGTGCCAGCATGGGGGGGAATGAGCAGTTCTTC
TRBJ2-7	TRBD2	TRBV5-4	CASRGTSGGNYEQYF	TGTGCCAGCAGGGGGACTAGCGGGGGAAACTACGAGCAGTACTTC
TRBJ2-1	NA	TRBV10-3	CAIQQGNEQFF	TGTGCCATACAACAGGGTAATGAGCAGTTCTTC
TRBJ2-2	TRBD1	TRBV6-6	CAALGQPFTGELFF	TGTGCCGCCCTGGGACAGCCCTTCACCGGGGAGCTGTTTTTT
TRBJ2-5	NA	TRBV2	CASSVKGGTQYF	TGTGCCAGCAGTGTTAAGGGAGGGACCCAGTACTTC
TRBJ1-1	TRBD1	TRBV7-9	CASIITGVSFMEAFF	TGTGCCAGCATAATCACAGGGGTCTCGTTTATGGAAGCTTTCTTT
TRBJ2-2	NA	TRBV6-5	CASSGQNTGELFF	TGTGCCAGCAGCGGACAGAACACCGGGGAGCTGTTTTTT
TRBJ2-6	NA	TRBV19	CASSVGIASGANVLTF	TGTGCCAGTAGTGTCGGGATCGCCTCTGGGGCCAACGTCCTGACTTTC
TRBJ2-1	NA	TRBV1	CTSSQDFKGAHEANEQFF	TGCACCAGCAGCCAAGATTTTAAGGGGGCGCATGAAGCCAATGAGCAGTTCTTC
TRBJ1-6	NA	TRBV16	CASSQSLSPLHF	TGTGCCAGCAGCCAATCCCTATCACCCCTCCACTTT
TRBJ2-3	TRBD1	TRBV19	CASSSLGQGSTDTQYF	TGTGCCAGTAGTTCTTTGGGACAGGGAAGCACAGATACGCAGTATTTT
TRBJ1-2	NA	TRBV10-3	CAISVGGGDGYTF	TGTGCCATCAGTGTAGGGGGGGGCGATGGCTACACCTTC
TRBJ2-4	TRBD2	TRBV9	CASSVALADIQYF	TGTGCCAGCAGCGTAGCACTAGCGGACATTCAGTACTTC
TRBJ2-1	TRBD1	TRBV11-3	CASSTRDRGRDEQFF	TGTGCCAGCAGCACCCGGGACAGGGGCAGGGATGAGCAGTTCTTC
TRBJ2-2	NA	TRBV6-4	CASREGWNTGELFF	TGTGCCAGCAGAGAGGGCTGGAACACCGGGGAGCTGTTTTTT
TRBJ2-3	NA	TRBV9	CASSVGRADTQYF	TGTGCCAGCAGCGTAGGTAGAGCAGATACGCAGTATTTT
TRBJ2-1	NA	TRBV18	CASSVSGAYNEQFF	TGTGCCAGCTCAGTGTCAGGGGCCTACAATGAGCAGTTCTTC
TRBJ2-2	NA	TRBV11-3	CASSLRTDGELFF	TGTGCCAGCAGCTTAAGGACAGACGGGGAGCTGTTTTTT
TRBJ1-2	NA	TRBV4-1	CASSQDREINYGYTF	TGCGCCAGCAGCCAAGATCGGGAGATTAACTATGGCTACACCTTC
TRBJ1-3	NA	TRBV6-5	CASSYSFTLSGNTIYF	TGTGCCAGCAGTTACAGCTTTACCCTCTCTGGAAACACCATATATTTT
TRBJ1-6	TRBD1	TRBV7-3	CASTIGGPGTGLNSPLHF	TGTGCCAGCACCATTGGGGGCCCCGGGACAGGCCTTAATTCACCCCTCCACTTT
TRBJ1-2	NA	TRBV5-5	CASSLALGAYTF	TGTGCCAGCAGCTTGGCCCTGGGAGCCTACACCTTC
TRBJ2-2	NA	TRBV19	CASSPTGSTGELFF	TGTGCCAGTAGTCCCACGGGGTCCACCGGGGAGCTGTTTTTT
TRBJ1-2	TRBD1	TRBV5-1	CASSLNDRVRGYTF	TGCGCCAGCAGCTTGAACGACAGGGTACGAGGCTACACCTTC
TRBJ1-1	NA	TRBV15	CATSNRQAEAFF	TGTGCCACCAGCAACCGACAGGCCGAAGCTTTCTTT
TRBJ1-2	NA	TRBV6-1	CASTRGRDYGYTF	TGTGCCAGCACGCGGGGGAGGGACTATGGCTACACCTTC
TRBJ2-1	TRBD2	TRBV9	CASSSGLAGYNEQFF	TGTGCCAGCAGCTCCGGACTAGCGGGCTACAATGAGCAGTTCTTC
TRBJ2-3	TRBD2	TRBV7-7	CASSLGLAGRSPSTDTQYF	TGTGCTAGCAGCTTAGGACTAGCGGGGCGTTCGCCTAGCACAGATACGCAGTATTTT
TRBJ1-3	NA	TRBV13	CASSSPRGSGNTIYF	TGTGCCAGCAGCTCCCCCAGGGGCTCTGGAAACACCATATATTTT
TRBJ2-1	TRBD2	TRBV4-2	CASSQEAGLAGGLGEQFF	TGTGCCAGCAGCCAAGAAGCTGGACTAGCGGGAGGTCTTGGTGAGCAGTTCTTC
TRBJ1-4	NA	TRBV9	CASSAEGEKLFF	TGTGCCAGCAGCGCGGAGGGTGAAAAACTGTTTTTT
TRBJ1-6	NA	TRBV30	CAWSVLYSITANSPLHF	TGTGCCTGGAGTGTACTTTATTCAATAACAGCCAATTCACCCCTCCACTTT
TRBJ1-2	TRBD1	TRBV9	CASSVASGQSGYTF	TGTGCCAGCAGCGTAGCTTCGGGACAGAGCGGCTACACCTTC
TRBJ1-2	TRBD1	TRBV5-4	CASSLGTDYGYTF	TGTGCCAGCAGCTTAGGGACAGACTATGGCTACACCTTC
TRBJ1-1	TRBD1	TRBV4-2	CASSQDQRTGETEAFF	TGTGCCAGCAGCCAAGATCAGCGGACAGGGGAAACTGAAGCTTTCTTT
TRBJ1-5	NA	TRBV4-3	CASSQHLVTENQPQHF	TGCGCCAGCAGCCAACATCTCGTTACAGAGAATCAGCCCCAGCATTTT
TRBJ1-6	TRBD1	TRBV6-5	CASSYSQGASFSLHF	TGTGCCAGCAGTTACTCCCAGGGGGCGAGTTTTTCCCTCCACTTT
TRBJ1-1	NA	TRBV27	CASSLIGQDEAFF	TGTGCCAGCAGTTTAATTGGGCAGGATGAAGCTTTCTTT
TRBJ1-6	TRBD1	TRBV27	CASSDRVRSPLHF	TGTGCCAGCAGTGACAGGGTCCGTTCACCCCTCCACTTT
TRBJ1-1	NA	TRBV11-3	CASSPRVTSGTEAFF	TGTGCCAGCAGCCCCCGGGTCACTTCGGGCACTGAAGCTTTCTTT
TRBJ1-2	NA	TRBV14	CASSQAQNNYGYTF	TGTGCCAGCAGCCAAGCACAAAATAACTATGGCTACACCTTC
TRBJ2-3	NA	TRBV7-2	CASSLVRGAGGDTQYF	TGTGCCAGCAGCTTAGTCCGGGGGGCCGGTGGAGATACGCAGTATTTT